This T cell receptor beta chain was captured in a study of shared clonotypes between healthy human individuals. This CDR3 is 14 amino acids long. V lost 4 bases to trimming and J lost 4 bases, with 16 bases between them. The germline V gene encodes CDR1 SQVTM and CDR2 ANQGSEA. TCRdb's copy holds only in-frame clones and misses some; the assay was immunoSEQ multiplex PCR. The sample includes over a million clones, about four fifths of them seen just once. The TCR comes from a man aged 18 to 35 in good health. Some clones in this sample may be carry-over from other donors' samples. The sequenced sample was memory CD4+ T cells from PBMCs. Described subset: CD45RA-negative fraction. The rearrangement links TRBV29-1 to TRBJ1-2; D call uncertain. This CDR3 reads CSVASDNVVYGYTF. The CDR3 region has the DNA TGCAGCGTTGCCAGCGACAATGTGGTCTATGGCTACACCTTC. The whole variable domain, filled in from reference TRBV29-1 and TRBJ1-2, reads SAVISQKPSRDICQRGTSLTIQCQVDSQVTMMFWYRQQPGQSLTLIATANQGSEATYESGFVIDKFPISRPNLTFSTLTVSNMSPEDSSIYLCSVASDNVVYGYTFGSGTRLTVV.